This TCR beta chain was obtained from a study of CD8+CD57+ T cells in acquired aplastic anemia. Study as a whole: Sorted CD4+ and CD8+ cells gave a mean 3.2 ug DNA, range roughly 0.19 to 30 ug.

Germline-derived CDR1 and CDR2 are SNHLY and FYNNEI. The CDR3 has 12 amino acids. V was shortened by 5 bases and J by 14 bases, with 13 bases between the two germline ends. Patients who underwent sequencing had shown CD8+CD57+ cell expansion by flow cytometry. Every patient had severe acquired aplastic anemia. Whole-study findings and limits: Patient and control CD8+ Simpson's diversity was not significantly different. Found in both controls and patients were some 31 CD8+ CDR3 sequences.

Turning to this clonotype: Its antigen is unidentified.

The template for TCR beta VDJ and CDR3 sequence profiling was genomic DNA. TCRdb reprocessed the reads via MiXCR and lists one record per CDR3 protein. The sample includes some 170,000 distinct CDR3 sequences, around 63% seen only once; the top ten take roughly 43%. The sample was sorted CD4+, CD8+, or CD8+CD57+ T cells (not recorded which) from PBMCs. This receptor was taken from a human donor with aplastic anemia. The V and J genes are TRBV2 and TRBJ1-6; D unresolved. Written as DNA, the CDR3 is TGTGCCAGCAGTCTGGACTCATGGGCCCTCCACTTT. Its translation is CASSLDSWALHF.